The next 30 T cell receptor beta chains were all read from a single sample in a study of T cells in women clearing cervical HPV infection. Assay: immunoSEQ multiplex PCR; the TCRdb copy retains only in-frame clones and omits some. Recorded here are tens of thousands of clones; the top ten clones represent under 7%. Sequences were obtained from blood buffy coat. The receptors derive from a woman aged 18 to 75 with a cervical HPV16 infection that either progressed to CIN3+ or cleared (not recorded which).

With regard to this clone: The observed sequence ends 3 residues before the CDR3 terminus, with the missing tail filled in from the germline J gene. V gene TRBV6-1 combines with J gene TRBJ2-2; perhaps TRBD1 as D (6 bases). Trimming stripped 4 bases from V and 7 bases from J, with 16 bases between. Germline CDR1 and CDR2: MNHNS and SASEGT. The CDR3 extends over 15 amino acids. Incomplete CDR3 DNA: TGTGCCAGCAGTGGCCTGAGTAGCAGGGGCGGGGAG. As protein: CASSGLSSRGGE. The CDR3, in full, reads CASSGLSSRGGELFF.

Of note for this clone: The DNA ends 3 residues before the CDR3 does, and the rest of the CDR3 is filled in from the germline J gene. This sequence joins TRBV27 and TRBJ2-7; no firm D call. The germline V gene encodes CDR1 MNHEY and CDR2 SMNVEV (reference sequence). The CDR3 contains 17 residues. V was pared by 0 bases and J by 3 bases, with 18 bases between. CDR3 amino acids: CASSLSPVPYSRYEQYF. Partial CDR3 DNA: TGTGCCAGCAGTTTATCGCCCGTCCCTTACTCCCGCTACGAG.

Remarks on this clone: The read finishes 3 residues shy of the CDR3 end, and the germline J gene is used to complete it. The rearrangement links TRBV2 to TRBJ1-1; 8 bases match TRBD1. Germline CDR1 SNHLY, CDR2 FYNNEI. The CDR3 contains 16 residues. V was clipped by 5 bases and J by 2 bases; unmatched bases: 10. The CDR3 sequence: CASSLGQGWGNTEAFF. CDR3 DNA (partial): TGTGCCAGCAGTCTAGGACAGGGTTGGGGCAACACTGAA.

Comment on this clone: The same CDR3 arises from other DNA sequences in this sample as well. CDR3 bases read: TGCGCCAGCAGGCCAGGCACTAGCACAGATACG. Residues: CASRPGTSTDT. The full CDR3 protein reads CASRPGTSTDTQYF. The chain uses TRBV10-2 and TRBJ2-3; D is unclear. The missing CDR3 end, 3 residues past where the read stops, is filled in from the germline J gene. Germline CDR1 and CDR2: WSHSY and SAAADI. Trimming stripped 6 bases from V and 0 bases from J, with 10 bases between. The CDR3 runs to 14 residues.

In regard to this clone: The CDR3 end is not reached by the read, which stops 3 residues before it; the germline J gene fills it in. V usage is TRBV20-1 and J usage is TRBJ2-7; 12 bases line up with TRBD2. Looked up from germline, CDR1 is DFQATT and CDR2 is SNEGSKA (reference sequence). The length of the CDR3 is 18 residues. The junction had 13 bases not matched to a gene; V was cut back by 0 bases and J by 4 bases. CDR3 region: CSARDPALAGGLPYEQYF. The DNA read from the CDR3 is TGCAGTGCTAGAGATCCGGCACTAGCGGGGGGTTTGCCATACGAG.

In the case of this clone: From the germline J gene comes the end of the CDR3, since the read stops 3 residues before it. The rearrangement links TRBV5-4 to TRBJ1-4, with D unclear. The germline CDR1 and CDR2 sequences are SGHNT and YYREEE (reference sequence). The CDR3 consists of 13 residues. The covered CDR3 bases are TGTGCCAGCAGCTTGGGTAGTAATTCACCA. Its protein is CASSLGSNSP. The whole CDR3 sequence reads CASSLGSNSPLFF.

CDR3 amino acids: CSARVAGGIYEQYF. The DNA read from the CDR3 is TGCAGTGCTAGAGTAGCGGGGGGGATCTACGAG. J is TRBJ2-7 and V is TRBV20-1, with 11 nucleotides matching TRBD2. Coverage ceases 3 residues before the CDR3 finishes, and the germline J gene fills in the end. The J segment lost 3 bases and the V segment lost 1 base, leaving 2 bases of the junction unmatched. Per the germline V gene, CDR1 is DFQATT and CDR2 is SNEGSKA (reference sequence). The CDR3 is 14 residues long.

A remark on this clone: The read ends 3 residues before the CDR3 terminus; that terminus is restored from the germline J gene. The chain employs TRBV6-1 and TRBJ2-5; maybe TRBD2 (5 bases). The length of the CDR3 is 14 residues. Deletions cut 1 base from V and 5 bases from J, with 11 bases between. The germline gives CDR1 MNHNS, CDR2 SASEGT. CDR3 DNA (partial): TGTGCCAGCAGTGAAGTTGGACTGAGGGAGACC. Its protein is CASSEVGLRET. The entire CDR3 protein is CASSEVGLRETQYF.

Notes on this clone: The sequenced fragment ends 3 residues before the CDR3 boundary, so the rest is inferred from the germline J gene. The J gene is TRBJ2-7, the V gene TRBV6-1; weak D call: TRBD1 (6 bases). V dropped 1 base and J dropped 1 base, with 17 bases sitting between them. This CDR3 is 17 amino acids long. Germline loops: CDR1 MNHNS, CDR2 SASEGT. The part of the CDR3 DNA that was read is TGTGCCAGCAGTGAAGGATCTCCGGCAGGGGCATCCTACGAG. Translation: CASSEGSPAGASYE. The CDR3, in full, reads CASSEGSPAGASYEQYF.

The CDR3 DNA, read in part, is TGTGCCTGCAGGGGGCTGGAGTATGGC. The encoded protein is CACRGLEYG. The full CDR3 protein reads CACRGLEYGYTF. The J gene is TRBJ1-2, the V gene TRBV30, with TRBD1 matching over 8 bases. The read comes to an end 3 residues before the CDR3 does, leaving the germline J gene to fill in the end. CDR1 and CDR2 from the germline V gene are GTSNPN and SVGIG (reference sequence). The CDR3 covers 12 residues. V lost 6 bases, J lost 5 bases, and 5 bases stayed unmatched.

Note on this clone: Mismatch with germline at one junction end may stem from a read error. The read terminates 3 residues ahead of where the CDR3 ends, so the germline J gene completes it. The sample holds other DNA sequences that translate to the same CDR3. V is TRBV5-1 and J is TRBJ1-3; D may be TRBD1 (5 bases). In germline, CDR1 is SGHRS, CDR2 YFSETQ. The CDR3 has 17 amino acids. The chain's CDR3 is CASSPGGGVSSGNTIYF. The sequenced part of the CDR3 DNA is TGCGCCAGCAGCCCCGGCGGGGGGGTCAGCTCTGGAAACACG.

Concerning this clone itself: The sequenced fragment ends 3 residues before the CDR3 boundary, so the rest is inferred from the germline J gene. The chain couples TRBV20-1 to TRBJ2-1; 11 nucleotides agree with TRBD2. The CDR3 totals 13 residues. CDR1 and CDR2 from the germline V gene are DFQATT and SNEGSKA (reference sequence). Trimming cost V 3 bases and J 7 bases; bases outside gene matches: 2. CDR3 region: CSARTSGNNEQFF. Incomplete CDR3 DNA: TGCAGTGCTAGGACTAGCGGGAATAATGAG.

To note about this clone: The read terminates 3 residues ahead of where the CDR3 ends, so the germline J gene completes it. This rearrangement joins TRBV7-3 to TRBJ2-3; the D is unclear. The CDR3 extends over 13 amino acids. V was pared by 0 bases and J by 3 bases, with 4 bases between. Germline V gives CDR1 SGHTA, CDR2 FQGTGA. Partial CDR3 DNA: TGTGCCAGCAGCTTAACAGCTACAGATACG. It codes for CASSLTATDT. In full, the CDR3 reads CASSLTATDTQYF.

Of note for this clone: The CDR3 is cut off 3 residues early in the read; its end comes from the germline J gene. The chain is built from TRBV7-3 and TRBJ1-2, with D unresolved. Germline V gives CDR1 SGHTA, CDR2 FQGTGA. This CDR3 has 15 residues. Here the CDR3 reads CASSLGGTSTDTYTF. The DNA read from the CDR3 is TGTGCCAGCAGCTTAGGTGGTACAAGCACAGATACC.

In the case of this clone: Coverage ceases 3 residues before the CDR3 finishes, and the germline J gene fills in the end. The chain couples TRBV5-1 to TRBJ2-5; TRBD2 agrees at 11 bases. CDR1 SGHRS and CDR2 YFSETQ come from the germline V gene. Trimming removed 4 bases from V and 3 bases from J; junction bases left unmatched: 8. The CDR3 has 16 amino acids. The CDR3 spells CASSEVPGLAEETQYF. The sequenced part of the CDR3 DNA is TGCGCCAGCAGCGAAGTCCCGGGACTAGCGGAAGAGACC.

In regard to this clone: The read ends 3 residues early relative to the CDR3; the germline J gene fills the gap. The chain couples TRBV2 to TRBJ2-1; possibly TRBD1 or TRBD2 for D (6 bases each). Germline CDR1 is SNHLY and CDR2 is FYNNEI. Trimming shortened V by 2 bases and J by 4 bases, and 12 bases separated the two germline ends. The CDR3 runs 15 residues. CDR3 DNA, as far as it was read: TGTGCCAGCAGTGAACGGCGGAGGGGGTACAATGAG. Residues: CASSERRRGYNE. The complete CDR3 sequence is CASSERRRGYNEQFF.

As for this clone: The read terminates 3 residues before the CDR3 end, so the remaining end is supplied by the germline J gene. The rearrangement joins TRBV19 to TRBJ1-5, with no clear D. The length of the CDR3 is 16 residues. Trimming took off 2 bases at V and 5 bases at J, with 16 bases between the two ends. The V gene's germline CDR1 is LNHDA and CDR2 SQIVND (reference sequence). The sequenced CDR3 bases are TGTGCCAGTAGTATATTAGAGCAGGCCCTCGATCAGCCC. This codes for CASSILEQALDQP. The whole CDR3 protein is CASSILEQALDQPQHF.

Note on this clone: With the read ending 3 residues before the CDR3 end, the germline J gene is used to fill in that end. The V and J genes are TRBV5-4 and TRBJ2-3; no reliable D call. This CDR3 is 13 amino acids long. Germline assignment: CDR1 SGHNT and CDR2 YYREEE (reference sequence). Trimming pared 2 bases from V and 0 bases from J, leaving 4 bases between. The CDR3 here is CASSFHSTDTQYF. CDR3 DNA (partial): TGTGCCAGCAGCTTTCATAGCACAGATACG.

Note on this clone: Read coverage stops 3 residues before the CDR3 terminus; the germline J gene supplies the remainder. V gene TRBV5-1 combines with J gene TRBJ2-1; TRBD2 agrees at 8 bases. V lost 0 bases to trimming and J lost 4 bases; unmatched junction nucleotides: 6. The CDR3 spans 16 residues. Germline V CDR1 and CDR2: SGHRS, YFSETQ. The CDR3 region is CASSLEAGGLYNEQFF. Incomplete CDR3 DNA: TGCGCCAGCAGCTTGGAGGCGGGGGGCCTTTACAATGAG.

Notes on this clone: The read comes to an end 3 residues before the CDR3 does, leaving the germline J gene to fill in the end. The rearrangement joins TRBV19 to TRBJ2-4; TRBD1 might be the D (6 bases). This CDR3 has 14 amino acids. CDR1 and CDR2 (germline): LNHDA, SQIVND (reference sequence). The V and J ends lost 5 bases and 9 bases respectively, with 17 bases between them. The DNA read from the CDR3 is TGTGCCAGTAGTGACGGACAGTTACAGGGCATT. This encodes CASSDGQLQGI. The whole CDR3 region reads CASSDGQLQGIQYF.

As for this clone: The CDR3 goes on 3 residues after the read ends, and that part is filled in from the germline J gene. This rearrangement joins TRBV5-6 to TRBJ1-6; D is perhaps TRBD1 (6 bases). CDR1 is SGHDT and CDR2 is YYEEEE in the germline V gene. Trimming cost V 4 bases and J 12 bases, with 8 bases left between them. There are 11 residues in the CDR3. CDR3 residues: CASSKQGPLHF. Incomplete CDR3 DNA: TGTGCCAGCAGCAAACAGGGACCC.

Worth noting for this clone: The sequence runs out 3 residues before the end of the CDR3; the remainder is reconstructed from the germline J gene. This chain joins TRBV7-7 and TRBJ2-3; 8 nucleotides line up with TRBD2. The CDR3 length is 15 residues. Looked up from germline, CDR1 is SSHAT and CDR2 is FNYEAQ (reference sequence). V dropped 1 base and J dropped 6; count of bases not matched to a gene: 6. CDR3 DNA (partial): TGTGCCAGCAGCTTAGGGGGACTAGAATCGGATACG. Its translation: CASSLGGLESDT. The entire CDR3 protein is CASSLGGLESDTQYF. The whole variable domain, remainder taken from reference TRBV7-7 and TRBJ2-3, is GAGVSQSPRYKVTKRGQDVTLRCDPISSHATLYWYQQALGQGPEFLTYFNYEAQPDKSGLPSDRFSAERPEGSISTLTIQRTEQRDSAMYRCASSLGGLESDTQYFGPGTRLTVL.

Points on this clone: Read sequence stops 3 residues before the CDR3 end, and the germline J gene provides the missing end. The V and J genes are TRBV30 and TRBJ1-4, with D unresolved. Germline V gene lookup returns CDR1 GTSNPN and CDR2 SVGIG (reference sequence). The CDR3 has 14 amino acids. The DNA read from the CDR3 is TGTGCCTGGATTGGGCATAGTCTGAATTCACCA. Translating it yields CAWIGHSLNSP. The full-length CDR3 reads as CAWIGHSLNSPLFF.

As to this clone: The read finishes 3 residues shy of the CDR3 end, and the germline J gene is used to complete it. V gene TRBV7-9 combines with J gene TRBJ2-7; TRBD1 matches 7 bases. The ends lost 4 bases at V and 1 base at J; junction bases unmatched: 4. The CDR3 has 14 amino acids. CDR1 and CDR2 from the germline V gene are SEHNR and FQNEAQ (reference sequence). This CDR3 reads CASSSWDRSYEQYF. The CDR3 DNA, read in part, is TGTGCCAGCAGCTCATGGGACAGATCCTACGAG.

Partial CDR3 DNA: TGTGCCAGCAGCCGACTAAATTTCAATGAG. Its translation: CASSRLNFNE. The full CDR3 sequence reads CASSRLNFNEQFF. The chain employs TRBV9 and TRBJ2-1; D may be TRBD2 (5 bases). The read terminates 3 residues before the CDR3 end, so the remaining end is supplied by the germline J gene. V shed 4 bases and J shed 6 bases, with 11 bases lying between them. Germline-derived CDR1 and CDR2 are SGDLS and YYNGEE. The CDR3 covers 13 residues.

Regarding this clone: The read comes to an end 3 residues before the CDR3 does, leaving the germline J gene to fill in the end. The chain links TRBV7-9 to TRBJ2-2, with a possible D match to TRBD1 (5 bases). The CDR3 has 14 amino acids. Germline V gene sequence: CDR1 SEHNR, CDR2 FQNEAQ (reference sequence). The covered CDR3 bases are TGTGCCAGCAGCGACTCAGGGTTCCATTCACCG. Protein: CASSDSGFHSP. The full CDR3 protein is CASSDSGFHSPLFF.

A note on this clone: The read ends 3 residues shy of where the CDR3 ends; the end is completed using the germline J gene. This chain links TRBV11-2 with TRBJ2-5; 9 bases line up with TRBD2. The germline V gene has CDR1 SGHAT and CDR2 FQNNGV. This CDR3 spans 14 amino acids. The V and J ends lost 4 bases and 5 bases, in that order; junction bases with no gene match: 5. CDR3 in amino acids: CASSSRTSAETQYF. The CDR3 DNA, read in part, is TGTGCCAGCAGCTCTCGGACTAGCGCGGAGACC.

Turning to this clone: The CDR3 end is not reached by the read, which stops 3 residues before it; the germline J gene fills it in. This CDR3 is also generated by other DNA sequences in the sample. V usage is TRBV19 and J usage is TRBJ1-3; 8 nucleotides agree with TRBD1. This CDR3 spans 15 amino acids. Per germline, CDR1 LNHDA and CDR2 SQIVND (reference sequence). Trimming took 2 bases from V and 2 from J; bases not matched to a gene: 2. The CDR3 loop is CASSIPTGAGNTIYF. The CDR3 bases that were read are TGTGCCAGTAGTATACCGACAGGGGCTGGAAACACC.

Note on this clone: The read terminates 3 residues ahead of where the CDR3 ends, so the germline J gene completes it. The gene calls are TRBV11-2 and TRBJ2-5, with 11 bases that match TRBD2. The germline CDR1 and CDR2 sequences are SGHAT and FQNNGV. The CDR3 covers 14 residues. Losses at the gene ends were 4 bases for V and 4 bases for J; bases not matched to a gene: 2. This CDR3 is CASSSLAGGETQYF. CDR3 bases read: TGTGCCAGCAGCTCTCTAGCGGGAGGAGAGACC.

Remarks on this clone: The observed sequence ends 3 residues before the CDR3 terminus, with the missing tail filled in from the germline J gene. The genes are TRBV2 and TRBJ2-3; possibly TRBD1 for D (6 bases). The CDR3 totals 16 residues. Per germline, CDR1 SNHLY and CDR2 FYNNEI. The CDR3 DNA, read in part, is TGTGCCAGCAGAGCGAGGGGGATTTATAGCAATCAGCCG. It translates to CASRARGIYSNQP. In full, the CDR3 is CASRARGIYSNQPQYF.